The clone carrying this T cell receptor beta chain was seen only once. Its antigen is undetermined. The record originates from a study of T cell responses to AZD1222 COVID-19 vaccine. The study's findings and limits: Repertoires were collected only later (after the peak T cell response had occurred). Clonal diversity was possibly underestimated, and white British individuals and females predominated among donors.

Sequencing used immunoSEQ multiplex PCR; TCRdb keeps in-frame clones, though not all of them. The sample has about 120,000 clones; 75% to 90% are singletons. The CDR3 has 14 residues. CDR1 and CDR2 from the germline V gene are MNHEY and SMNVEV (reference sequence). The V segment lost 6 bases and the J segment 6 bases; nucleotides outside the gene matches: 9. V usage is TRBV27 and J usage is TRBJ2-7; 9 nucleotides match TRBD1. The sequence was collected from an adult in good health. The input for sequencing was peripheral blood, taken on day 0 of MenACWY control vaccination. The CDR3 DNA reads TGTGCCAGCAGCCCTCGGGACAGGGCGAGCGAGCAGTACTTC. Translation: CASSPRDRASEQYF.